A selection of T cell receptor beta chains follows, all from one sample in a study of blood T cell repertoires in COVID-19. Profiling relied on immunoSEQ multiplex PCR, and the TCRdb table lists in-frame clones only, not all of them. The sample lists 200,000 to 300,000 clones, approximately 86% occurring once. Material: peripheral blood. These receptors were collected from a human donor in a cohort sampled during active COVID-19. CDR3s include the opening cysteine and the closing phenylalanine or tryptophan. The D gene is left open where the match is weak. A clone size is listed for some rows: how often the clone was seen (once, few, many), or a class if it is expanded.

TRBJ1-4 . TRBD1 TRBV10-3 TGTGCCACTACACAAGGGGGCAAGGAAAAACTGTTTTTT CATTQGGKEKLFF
TRBJ1-5 . TRBD1 TRBV19 TGTGCCAGTAGATTGATACAGGGGGATATTGAGCCCCAGCATTTT CASRLIQGDIEPQHF
TRBJ1-2 . . TRBV15 TGTGCCACCAGCAGAGATTCGGGAGGAGGCTACACCTTC CATSRDSGGGYTF
TRBJ2-7 . TRBD1 TRBV7-6 TGTGCCAGCAGCTTATCCGGGACAGGGTCCTACGAGCAGTACTTC CASSLSGTGSYEQYF
TRBJ1-2 few . TRBV6-5 TGTGCCAGCAGCCCAGGGAACTATGGCTACACCTTC CASSPGNYGYTF
TRBJ1-1 . . TRBV9 TGTGCCAGCAGCTCTCGCTCCAGGGCAACGGAAGCTTTCTTT CASSSRSRATEAFF
TRBJ2-5 few TRBD2 TRBV11-2 TGTGCCAGCAGCTCCCGACTAGCGGGGGGCCAGGAGACCCAGTACTTC CASSSRLAGGQETQYF
TRBJ2-7 . . TRBV4-3 TGCGCCAGCAGCCAAGGGGCTCGTGGGAGCTCCTACGAGCAGTACTTC CASSQGARGSSYEQYF
TRBJ2-1 few . TRBV28 TGTGCCAGCAGTTTAAATTCCCCCTCCGAGCAGTTCTTC CASSLNSPSEQFF
TRBJ2-5 . . TRBV3-1/TRBV3-2 TGTGCCACCCAACAGTTACAAGAGACCCAGTACTTC CATQQLQETQYF
TRBJ2-1 few TRBD2 TRBV28 TGTGCCAGCAGTTCCCCATTTAGCGGGAGGGGATCCTACAATGAGCAGTTCTTC CASSSPFSGRGSYNEQFF
TRBJ2-7 . . TRBV6-1 TGTGCCAGCAGTGAAGGGCCGACGGGGGAGCAGTACTTC CASSEGPTGEQYF
TRBJ2-7 . . TRBV3-1/TRBV3-2 TGTGCCAGCAGCCAAGGTAACGAGCAGTACTTC CASSQGNEQYF
TRBJ1-2 . TRBD1 TRBV30 TGTGCCTGGAGCCCCGGGACAGCATATGGCTACACCTTC CAWSPGTAYGYTF
TRBJ2-1 . TRBD2 TRBV11-2 TGTGCCAGCAGCCCGGGGACGGGAGGGTGGGGGCAGTTCTTC CASSPGTGGWGQFF
TRBJ1-2 . . TRBV6-5 TGTGCCAGCACTTACAGGCCGAGGGACTATGGCTACACCTTC CASTYRPRDYGYTF
TRBJ1-2 . TRBD1 TRBV7-8 TGTGCCAGCAGCTTATACCTGAAGACAGGGTCAGCTAACTATGGCTACACCTTC CASSLYLKTGSANYGYTF
TRBJ2-1 . TRBD1 TRBV6-5 TGTGCCAGCGGATCCGGGACAGCGGACAATGAGCAGTTCTTC CASGSGTADNEQFF
TRBJ1-2 . TRBD1 TRBV5-1 TGCGCCAGCAGCTCAATTTCAGGGGGGATAGGTGGCTACACCTTC CASSSISGGIGGYTF